A selection of T cell receptor beta chains follows, all from one sample in a study of blood T cell repertoires in COVID-19. The assay was immunoSEQ multiplex PCR, and TCRdb's table has in-frame clones only and misses some. The table includes 80,000 to 100,000 clones, 74% detected once. Sequencing input: peripheral blood. Receptor source: a man between 65 and 85 years old with COVID-19, enrolled during active disease. The CDR3 runs from the conserved cysteine through the conserved F or W. D genes are given only for firm matches. The listing skips clone size in some rows; elsewhere it reads once, few, many or a size class.

clone size,V gene,J gene,D gene,CDR3 protein,CDR3 DNA
.,TRBV11-2,TRBJ1-1,.,CASSANRVAKTEAFF,TGTGCCAGCAGCGCCAACAGGGTAGCGAAGACTGAAGCTTTCTTT
.,TRBV4-1,TRBJ2-2,TRBD1,CASSLYTGTVNTGELFF,TGCGCCAGCAGCCTCTATACCGGGACAGTCAACACCGGGGAGCTGTTTTTT
few,TRBV7-8,TRBJ1-3,.,CASTTRGRDGNTIYF,TGTGCCAGCACCACCCGTGGCAGGGATGGAAACACCATATATTTT
many,TRBV27,TRBJ1-2,TRBD1,CASSLGRLQGVDGYTF,TGTGCCAGCAGTTTAGGGCGCCTACAGGGGGTAGATGGCTACACCTTC
.,TRBV28,TRBJ1-1,.,CASSLILNTEAFF,TGTGCCAGCAGTTTAATCTTGAACACTGAAGCTTTCTTT
.,TRBV29-1,TRBJ2-5,TRBD2,CSVGGTSVSETQYF,TGCAGCGTTGGGGGGACTAGCGTATCAGAGACCCAGTACTTC
.,TRBV15,TRBJ2-7,TRBD2,CATSSAHTSGSSYEQYF,TGTGCCACCAGCAGTGCACACACTAGCGGTTCGTCCTACGAGCAGTACTTC
few,TRBV6-1,TRBJ1-2,TRBD1,CASSEAGQGPYGYTF,TGTGCCAGCAGTGAAGCGGGACAGGGGCCCTATGGCTACACCTTC
.,TRBV5-1,TRBJ1-2,TRBD1,CASSPTKGTGGDGYTF,TGCGCCAGCAGCCCAACAAAAGGGACAGGGGGCGATGGCTACACCTTC
few,TRBV18,TRBJ2-3,.,CASSRDTTDTQYF,TGTGCCAGCTCACGGGACACCACAGATACGCAGTATTTT
.,TRBV2,TRBJ2-5,TRBD1,CASGPGQQETQYF,TGTGCCAGCGGACCGGGACAGCAAGAGACCCAGTACTTC
.,TRBV18,TRBJ2-5,.,CASSPPSAETQYF,TGTGCCAGCTCACCCCCGTCTGCGGAGACCCAGTACTTC
.,TRBV9,TRBJ2-2,TRBD1,CASSAGTGQTGELFF,TGTGCCAGCAGCGCCGGGACAGGGCAGACCGGGGAGCTGTTTTTT
few,TRBV19,TRBJ2-2,.,CASSIGGDGTGELFF,TGTGCCAGTAGTATAGGGGGAGACGGCACCGGGGAGCTGTTTTTT
few,TRBV15,TRBJ1-5,TRBD1,CATSTNRDRVNQPQHF,TGTGCCACCAGCACCAACCGGGACAGGGTAAATCAGCCCCAGCATTTT
.,TRBV19,TRBJ2-1,TRBD2,CASSIDNQHPGTSDNEQFF,TGTGCCAGTAGTATAGACAATCAACACCCCGGGACTAGTGACAATGAGCAGTTCTTC
.,TRBV5-8,TRBJ2-3,TRBD1,CASSYRGPGTDTQYF,TGTGCCAGCAGCTACAGGGGGCCGGGCACAGATACGCAGTATTTT
.,TRBV9,TRBJ2-2,TRBD2,CASSVDMSGRSGGELFF,TGTGCCAGCAGCGTAGATATGAGCGGGAGGTCTGGCGGGGAGCTGTTTTTT
.,TRBV7-2,TRBJ2-7,.,CASSFDRSYEQYF,TGTGCCAGCAGCTTCGACAGGTCCTACGAGCAGTACTTC
many,TRBV7-7,TRBJ2-5,TRBD1,CASSRIGQGKGETQYF,TGTGCTAGCAGCCGCATCGGACAGGGGAAGGGGGAGACCCAGTACTTC
.,TRBV11-2,TRBJ2-5,.,CASSVRRDQETQYF,TGTGCCAGCAGCGTCCGGAGGGACCAAGAGACCCAGTACTTC
.,TRBV7-2,TRBJ2-7,TRBD2,CASSTGTSGGKF,TGTGCCAGCAGCACCGGGACTAGCGGGGGCAAGTTC
.,TRBV4-1,TRBJ2-3,.,CASSQNPSVSTDTQYF,TGCGCCAGCAGCCAAAACCCTAGCGTTAGCACAGATACGCAGTATTTT
.,TRBV5-1,TRBJ2-1,.,CASSPTGLARDNEQFF,TGCGCCAGCAGCCCTACTGGTCTAGCTCGCGACAATGAGCAGTTCTTC
.,TRBV19,TRBJ2-7,TRBD2,CASSIDSSGRAYEQYF,TGTGCCAGTAGTATAGATTCCAGCGGGAGGGCCTACGAGCAGTACTTC
.,TRBV11-2,TRBJ2-1,.,CASSWLGGGESSYNEQFF,TGTGCCAGCAGCTGGTTGGGCGGCGGGGAATCCTCCTACAATGAGCAGTTCTTC
.,TRBV23-1,TRBJ2-3,.,CASSQVEEMEGTDTQYF,TGCGCCAGCAGTCAAGTTGAGGAGATGGAGGGAACAGATACGCAGTATTTT
.,TRBV28,TRBJ1-2,TRBD1,CASSFRQGGNYGYTF,TGTGCCAGCAGTTTTAGGCAGGGGGGAAACTATGGCTACACCTTC
few,TRBV6-5,TRBJ1-1,.,CASSPLGGEAFF,TGTGCCAGCAGCCCCCTCGGAGGTGAAGCTTTCTTT
.,TRBV7-2,TRBJ1-4,.,CASSFNQGGEKLFF,TGTGCCAGCAGCTTCAACCAGGGTGGCGAAAAACTGTTTTTT
.,TRBV28,TRBJ1-2,TRBD1,CASSPAVGQGRKGGYTF,TGTGCCAGCAGTCCAGCCGTGGGACAGGGAAGGAAGGGTGGCTACACCTTC
.,TRBV28,TRBJ2-3,.,CASSSDSLITQTSTDTQYF,TGTGCCAGCAGTTCCGACAGCCTTATTACCCAAACTAGCACAGATACGCAGTATTTT
few,TRBV27,TRBJ2-2,TRBD2,CASSLSLAVSSGGGTGELFF,TGTGCCAGCAGTTTATCACTAGCGGTTTCCTCGGGGGGAGGCACCGGGGAGCTGTTTTTT
.,TRBV30,TRBJ2-5,TRBD1,CAWADRGLLTETQYF,TGTGCCTGGGCAGACAGGGGGCTACTCACAGAGACCCAGTACTTC
.,TRBV6-1,TRBJ1-5,.,CASSEATVYSNQPQHF,TGTGCCAGCAGTGAAGCGACAGTATATAGCAATCAGCCCCAGCATTTT
.,TRBV19,TRBJ2-1,TRBD1,CASSIHLDRASNEQFF,TGTGCCAGTAGTATCCACCTTGACAGGGCGTCTAATGAGCAGTTCTTC
.,TRBV7-8,TRBJ2-5,TRBD2,CASSRGWSSGRAGETQYF,TGTGCCAGCAGCCGAGGGTGGTCTAGCGGGAGGGCCGGGGAGACCCAGTACTTC
.,TRBV9,TRBJ2-1,.,CASSVDGRGGAYNEQFF,TGTGCCAGCAGCGTAGACGGGCGGGGCGGTGCCTACAATGAGCAGTTCTTC
.,TRBV5-5,TRBJ1-6,.,CASNPDGGPYNSPLHF,TGTGCCAGCAACCCGGACGGAGGGCCCTATAATTCACCCCTCCACTTT
.,TRBV6-5,TRBJ2-7,.,CASHLLGARYEQYF,TGTGCCAGCCACCTCCTAGGGGCGAGGTACGAGCAGTACTTC
.,TRBV27,TRBJ2-1,TRBD2,CASRLTGTSGRVDEQFF,TGTGCCAGCAGACTTACCGGGACTAGCGGGAGAGTTGATGAGCAGTTCTTC
few,TRBV5-1,TRBJ2-2,.,CASSRQRSITGELFF,TGCGCCAGCAGCAGACAGAGGTCGATCACCGGGGAGCTGTTTTTT
few,TRBV20-1,TRBJ2-7,.,CSASAGTYEQYF,TGCAGTGCTAGTGCAGGGACCTACGAGCAGTACTTC
.,TRBV7-2,TRBJ2-7,TRBD2,CASSQRSTTGGEQYF,TGTGCCAGCAGCCAGCGCTCTACAACGGGGGGCGAGCAGTACTTC